This T cell receptor (beta chain) was sequenced in a study of neurological immune-mediated disorders. Each TCR transcript was tagged with a 10-nucleotide random UMI during 5'RACE. TCRdb re-derived calls from the 5' RACE reads in MiXCR, one entry per CDR3 protein. There are more than 25,000 distinct CDR3 sequences in the sample; under 25% occur only once, and 25% to 30% lies in the top ten. This CDR3 comprises 15 residues. Germline V gene data show CDR1 as SGHRS and CDR2 as YFSETQ. Trimming cost V 1 base and J 3 bases; bases outside gene matches: 4. Study results and limitations: Across subjects, expanded clones had no CDR3 amino acid sequences in common, pointing to private repertoires in all groups.

This clonotype was counted many times. Its specificity is unknown. Sequenced sample: CD4+ T cells from blood. The origin of this receptor is a man aged 50-60 years with HTLV-1-associated myelopathy (HAM/TSP). The chain is built from TRBV5-1 and TRBJ2-5, with 9 bases lining up with TRBD2. CDR3 DNA sequence: TGCGCCAGCAGCTTGTTAGCGGGAGTGGAAGAGACCCAGTACTTC. Translated, it gives CASSLLAGVEETQYF. Full variable domain (missing parts from reference TRBV5-1 and TRBJ2-5): KAGVTQTPRYLIKTRGQQVTLSCSPISGHRSVSWYQQTPGQGLQFLFEYFSETQRNKGNFPGRFSGRQFSNSRSEMNVSTLELGDSALYLCASSLLAGVEETQYFGPGTRLLVL.